Listed below are T cell receptor beta chains from one sample, sequenced in a study of cytomegalovirus exposure and HLA in healthy donors. This table comes from immunoSEQ multiplex PCR, and its TCRdb copy is limited to in-frame clones, with some not included. Its table records about 140,000 clones. The sample taken for sequencing was PBMCs. The receptors come from a male donor in good health and CMV-seronegative. Each CDR3 is given with its conserved first and last residue. A D gene is named only where the DNA matches it firmly.

D	V	J	CDR3	DNA
TRBD1	TRBV19	TRBJ1-2	CASSPWDRRTNYGYTF	TGTGCCAGTAGTCCATGGGACAGACGAACTAACTATGGCTACACCTTC
TRBD2	TRBV7-4	TRBJ2-1	CASSPTSGYTSYNEQFF	TGTGCCAGCAGTCCTACTAGCGGCTATACCTCCTACAATGAGCAGTTCTTC
TRBD1	TRBV4-2	TRBJ2-1	CASSQDTGGSQEGQFF	TGTGCCAGCAGCCAAGATACAGGGGGGTCCCAGGAGGGGCAGTTCTTC
NA	TRBV18	TRBJ1-4	CASSPGPNEKLFF	TGTGCCAGCTCACCGGGCCCTAATGAAAAACTGTTTTTT
NA	TRBV7-3	TRBJ1-1	CASSLGGWNTEAFF	TGTGCCAGCAGCTTAGGCGGGTGGAACACTGAAGCTTTCTTT
NA	TRBV29-1	TRBJ1-3	CSVGVHSGNTIYF	TGCAGTGTAGGGGTTCACTCTGGAAACACCATATATTTT
TRBD2	TRBV6-5	TRBJ2-7	CASSYTGGSSYEQYF	TGTGCCAGCAGTTACACCGGGGGGAGCTCCTACGAGCAGTACTTC
NA	TRBV2	TRBJ2-7	CASSEVASYEQYF	TGTGCCAGCAGCGAGGTAGCTTCGTACGAGCAGTACTTC
NA	TRBV2	TRBJ2-7	CASSDWAGTYEQYF	TGTGCCAGCAGTGACTGGGCCGGGACCTACGAGCAGTACTTC
TRBD1	TRBV5-6	TRBJ1-5	CASSLGDRVQPQHF	TGTGCCAGCAGCTTGGGGGACAGAGTCCAGCCCCAGCATTTT
TRBD1	TRBV4-3	TRBJ2-6	CASSQVEGQGAYGANVLTF	TGCGCCAGCAGCCAAGTGGAAGGACAGGGGGCGTACGGGGCCAACGTCCTGACTTTC